This TCR beta chain was profiled in a study of T cells after somatic rescue of genetic block (dated by TCRdb to the early 2020s). Regarding the complete study: The study assessed how robust, over the long term, a T-cell system was when the system had developed through somatic rescue of a genetic block in T-cell development.

Notes on this clone: The antigen it binds to is not known. Compared with germline, one end of the junction differs, possibly owing to a read error.

The method was the immunoSEQ multiplex PCR assay. TCRdb obtained this table from immuneACCESS and retained in-frame rearrangements with V and J assigned. These tables miss some clones; where compared with another copy, unresolved V genes account for less than half of the shortfall, and the remainder is unexplained. Across this sample there are 45,000 to 55,000 clones, with more than 90% seen only once. The ten largest clones take up under 0.095% of the sample. The origin of this receptor is a child less than two years old. The sequencing sample was made of peripheral blood mononuclear cells (PBMCs).

In nucleotides, the sequence is TGCAGCGTTGAGCGACTAGCGGGAGGTTCCTACGGGCAGTACTTC. It specifies CSVERLAGGSYGQYF. The chain joins TRBV29-1 to TRBJ2-7, with 13 bases matching TRBD2. The germline V gene provides CDR1 SQVTM and CDR2 ANQGSEA. The CDR3 sequence holds 15 residues, the cysteine and phenylalanine included. Only CDR3 DNA is held: 45 bases, read in frame from base 1.